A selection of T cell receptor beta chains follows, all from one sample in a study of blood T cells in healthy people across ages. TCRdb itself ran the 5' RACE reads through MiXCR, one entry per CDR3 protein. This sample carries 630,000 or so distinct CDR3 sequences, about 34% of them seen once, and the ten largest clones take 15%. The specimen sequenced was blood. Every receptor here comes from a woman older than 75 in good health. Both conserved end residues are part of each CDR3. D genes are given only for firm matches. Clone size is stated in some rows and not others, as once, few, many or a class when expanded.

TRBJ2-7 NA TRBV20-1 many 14 CSAGNRDRTYEQYF TGCAGTGCTGGGAACCGGGACCGGACCTACGAGCAGTACTTC
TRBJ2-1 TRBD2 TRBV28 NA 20 CASSFIGTSGIGYLNNEQFF TGTGCCAGCAGTTTCATCGGGACTAGCGGGATTGGGTATCTGAACAATGAGCAGTTCTTC
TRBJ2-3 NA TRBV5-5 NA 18 CASSPDTITRDSTDTQYF TGTGCCAGCAGCCCGGATACTATAACCCGAGATAGCACAGATACGCAGTATTTT
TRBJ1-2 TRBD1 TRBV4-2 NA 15 CASSQNHRGRSGYTF TGTGCCAGCAGCCAAAATCACAGGGGGCGAAGCGGCTACACCTTC
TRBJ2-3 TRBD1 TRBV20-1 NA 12 CSALYRGDTQYF TGCAGTGCGCTGTACAGGGGAGATACGCAGTATTTT
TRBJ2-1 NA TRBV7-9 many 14 CASSLVVAGREQFF TGTGCCAGCAGCTTAGTGGTAGCAGGAAGGGAGCAGTTCTTC
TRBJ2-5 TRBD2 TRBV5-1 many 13 CASRLAGLETQYF TGCGCCAGCAGGCTAGCGGGGTTAGAGACCCAGTACTTC
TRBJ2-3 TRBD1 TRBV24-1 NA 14 CATSSGQASDTQYF TGTGCCACCAGTTCCGGACAGGCTTCAGATACGCAGTATTTT
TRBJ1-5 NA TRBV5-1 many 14 CASSLSGRNQPQHF TGCGCCAGCAGCTTGTCTGGGCGCAATCAGCCCCAGCATTTT
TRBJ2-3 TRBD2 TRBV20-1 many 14 CSARAAGGADTQYF TGCAGTGCTAGAGCAGCGGGGGGCGCAGATACGCAGTATTTT
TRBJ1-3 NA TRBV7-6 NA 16 CASSRGEGGAGNTIYF TGTGCCAGCAGCCGAGGAGAGGGGGGCGCCGGAAACACCATATATTTT
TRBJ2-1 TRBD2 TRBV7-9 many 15 CASSTRGGRNHEQFF TGTGCCAGCAGCACGCGGGGGGGCCGGAACCATGAGCAGTTCTTC
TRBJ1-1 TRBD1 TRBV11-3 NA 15 CASSLARTGGTEAFF TGTGCCAGCAGCCTGGCGCGGACAGGGGGCACTGAAGCTTTCTTT
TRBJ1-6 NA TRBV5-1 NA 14 CASSSYRPDSPLHF TGCGCCAGCAGCTCATACAGGCCGGATTCACCCCTCCACTTT
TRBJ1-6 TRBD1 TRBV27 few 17 CASSPRDRSSYNSPLHF TGTGCCAGCAGTCCCCGGGACAGGAGCTCCTATAATTCACCCCTCCACTTT
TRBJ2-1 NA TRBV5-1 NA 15 CASSFVTSSYNEQFF TGCGCCAGCAGCTTTGTTACTAGCTCCTACAATGAGCAGTTCTTC
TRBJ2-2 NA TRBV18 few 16 CASSPQGIPNTGELFF TGTGCCAGCTCACCGCAGGGGATACCGAACACCGGGGAGCTGTTTTTT
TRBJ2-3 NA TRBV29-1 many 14 CSVEVGGLTDTQYF TGCAGCGTTGAAGTGGGGGGCCTCACAGATACGCAGTATTTT
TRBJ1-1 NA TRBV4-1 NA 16 CASSQGFGAPNTEAFF TGCGCCAGCAGCCAAGGATTCGGGGCACCTAACACTGAAGCTTTCTTT
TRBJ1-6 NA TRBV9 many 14 CASSEGPSNSPLHF TGTGCCAGCAGCGAAGGACCGAGTAATTCACCCCTCCACTTT
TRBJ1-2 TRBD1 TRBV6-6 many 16 CASRRPTGDTNYGYTF TGTGCCAGCAGAAGGCCTACAGGGGATACAAACTATGGCTACACCTTC
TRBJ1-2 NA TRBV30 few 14 CAWSHLRGINGYTF TGTGCCTGGAGCCACCTCAGGGGAATAAATGGCTACACCTTC
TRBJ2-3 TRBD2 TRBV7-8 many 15 CATGGGRGSPDTQYF TGTGCCACTGGGGGGGGGAGGGGATCTCCAGATACGCAGTATTTT
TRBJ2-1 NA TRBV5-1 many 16 CASSPRRGGGYNEQFF TGCGCCAGCAGCCCCCGGCGGGGTGGGGGATACAATGAGCAGTTCTTC
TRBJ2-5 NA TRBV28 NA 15 CASSLLGRDQETQYF TGTGCCAGCAGTTTACTTGGCCGGGATCAAGAGACCCAGTACTTC
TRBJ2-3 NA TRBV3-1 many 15 CASGSRGQRTDTQYF TGTGCCAGCGGGAGCCGGGGGCAGCGCACAGATACGCAGTATTTT
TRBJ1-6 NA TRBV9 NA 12 CASSVEGSPLHF TGTGCCAGCAGCGTAGAGGGTTCACCCCTCCACTTT
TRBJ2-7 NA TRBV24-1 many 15 CATSDRRGISDEQYF TGTGCCACCAGTGATCGTAGAGGGATATCTGACGAGCAGTACTTC
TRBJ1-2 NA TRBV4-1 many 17 CASSQDMAIGGNYGYTF TGCGCCAGCAGCCAAGATATGGCGATCGGGGGCAACTATGGCTACACCTTC
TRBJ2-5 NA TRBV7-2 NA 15 CASSLGGREEETQYF TGTGCCAGCAGCCTTGGGGGGCGGGAAGAGGAGACCCAGTACTTC
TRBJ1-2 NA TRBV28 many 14 CASSPPPPIYGYTF TGTGCCAGCAGTCCGCCACCCCCTATCTATGGCTACACCTTC
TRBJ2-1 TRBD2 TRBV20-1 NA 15 CSASSTAGGQNEQFF TGCAGTGCTAGTAGTACGGCGGGAGGGCAGAATGAGCAGTTCTTC
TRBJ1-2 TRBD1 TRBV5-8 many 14 CASSSRQGNYGYTF TGTGCCAGCAGCTCGAGACAGGGGAACTATGGCTACACCTTC
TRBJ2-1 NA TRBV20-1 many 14 CSAPPGPYNNEQFF TGCAGTGCTCCTCCGGGGCCTTACAACAATGAGCAGTTCTTC
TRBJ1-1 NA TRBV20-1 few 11 CSAQRGGEAFF TGCAGTGCCCAGAGGGGCGGTGAAGCTTTCTTT
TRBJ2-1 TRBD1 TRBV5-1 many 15 CASSSTGQGAYEQFF TGCGCCAGCAGCTCGACGGGACAGGGGGCTTATGAGCAGTTCTTC
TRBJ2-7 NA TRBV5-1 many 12 CASSFGWNEQYF TGCGCCAGCAGCTTTGGATGGAACGAGCAGTACTTC
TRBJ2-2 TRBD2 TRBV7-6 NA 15 CASSLGGSGGSELFF TGTGCCAGCAGCTTAGGAGGTAGCGGGGGGTCGGAGCTGTTTTTT
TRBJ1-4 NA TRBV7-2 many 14 CASSWGRGNEKLFF TGTGCCAGCAGCTGGGGGCGGGGTAATGAAAAACTGTTTTTT
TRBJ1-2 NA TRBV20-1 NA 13 CSATPRTADGYTF TGCAGTGCCACCCCAAGGACGGCAGATGGCTACACCTTC
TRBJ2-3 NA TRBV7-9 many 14 CASGRALPRDTQYF TGTGCCAGCGGCCGGGCCCTCCCCAGAGATACGCAGTATTTT
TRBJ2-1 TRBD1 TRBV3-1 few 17 CASSQGDRERRYWEQFF TGTGCCAGCAGCCAGGGGGACAGGGAAAGGAGATACTGGGAGCAGTTCTTC
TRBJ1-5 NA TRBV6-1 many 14 CASSDPGVGQPQHF TGTGCCAGCAGTGACCCAGGGGTGGGTCAGCCCCAGCATTTT
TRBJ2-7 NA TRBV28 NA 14 CASRPTSADYEQYF TGTGCCAGCAGGCCGACCTCAGCCGACTACGAGCAGTACTTC
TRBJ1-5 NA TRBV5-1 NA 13 CASSLRPNQPQHF TGCGCCAGCAGCCTTCGGCCCAATCAGCCCCAGCATTTT
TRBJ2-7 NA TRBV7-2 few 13 CASSAGTCYEQYF TGTGCCAGCAGCGCCGGGACATGCTACGAGCAGTACTTC
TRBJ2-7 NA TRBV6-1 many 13 CASLSRISYEQYF TGTGCCAGTCTTTCTAGAATCTCCTACGAGCAGTACTTC
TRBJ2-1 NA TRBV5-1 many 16 CASSLGHQISYNEQFF TGCGCCAGCAGCTTGGGACACCAAATCTCCTACAATGAGCAGTTCTTC
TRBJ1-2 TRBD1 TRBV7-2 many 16 CASSLGGQGSIGGYTF TGTGCCAGCAGCTTAGGCGGACAGGGGTCGATAGGGGGCTACACCTTC
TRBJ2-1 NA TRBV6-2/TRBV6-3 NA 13 CATNSANPNEQFF TGTGCCACCAACTCCGCCAACCCCAATGAGCAGTTCTTC
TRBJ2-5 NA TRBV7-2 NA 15 CASSLGTAQQGTQYF TGTGCCAGCAGCTTAGGGACAGCGCAACAAGGGACCCAGTACTTC